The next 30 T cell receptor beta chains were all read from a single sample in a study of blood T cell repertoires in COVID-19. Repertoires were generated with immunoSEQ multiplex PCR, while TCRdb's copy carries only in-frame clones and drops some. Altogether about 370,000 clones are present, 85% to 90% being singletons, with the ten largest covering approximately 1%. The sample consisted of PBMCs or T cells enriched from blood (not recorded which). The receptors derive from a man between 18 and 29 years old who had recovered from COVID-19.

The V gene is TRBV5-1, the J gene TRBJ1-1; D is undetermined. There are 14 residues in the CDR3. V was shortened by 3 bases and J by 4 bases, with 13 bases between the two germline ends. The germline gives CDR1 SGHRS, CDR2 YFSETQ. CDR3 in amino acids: CASSSPGSRTEAFF. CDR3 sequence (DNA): TGCGCCAGCAGCTCCCCGGGGAGTCGCACTGAAGCTTTCTTT. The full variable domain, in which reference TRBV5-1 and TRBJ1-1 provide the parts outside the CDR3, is KAGVTQTPRYLIKTRGQQVTLSCSPISGHRSVSWYQQTPGQGLQFLFEYFSETQRNKGNFPGRFSGRQFSNSRSEMNVSTLELGDSALYLCASSSPGSRTEAFFGQGTRLTVV.

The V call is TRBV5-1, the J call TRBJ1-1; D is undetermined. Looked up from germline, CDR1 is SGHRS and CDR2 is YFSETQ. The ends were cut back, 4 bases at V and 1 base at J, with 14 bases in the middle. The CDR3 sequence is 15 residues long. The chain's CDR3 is CASSTRVVGNTEAFF. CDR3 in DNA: TGCGCCAGCAGCACGAGGGTTGTCGGGAACACTGAAGCTTTCTTT. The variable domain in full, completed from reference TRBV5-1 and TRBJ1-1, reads KAGVTQTPRYLIKTRGQQVTLSCSPISGHRSVSWYQQTPGQGLQFLFEYFSETQRNKGNFPGRFSGRQFSNSRSEMNVSTLELGDSALYLCASSTRVVGNTEAFFGQGTRLTVV.

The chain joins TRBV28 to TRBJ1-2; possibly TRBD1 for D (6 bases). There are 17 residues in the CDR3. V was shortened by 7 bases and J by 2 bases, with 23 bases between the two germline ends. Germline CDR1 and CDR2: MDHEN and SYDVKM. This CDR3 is CASTSQAGQKTNYGYTF. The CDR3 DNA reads TGTGCCAGCACCAGCCAGGCAGGACAGAAAACCAACTATGGCTACACCTTC.

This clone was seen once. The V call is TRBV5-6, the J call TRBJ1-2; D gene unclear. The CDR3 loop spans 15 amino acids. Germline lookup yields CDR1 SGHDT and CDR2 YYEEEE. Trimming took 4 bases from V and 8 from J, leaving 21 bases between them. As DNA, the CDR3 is TGTGCCAGCAGCCCCCCTGGGCTGGATGGTGGAGGCTACACCTTC. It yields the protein CASSPPGLDGGGYTF.

CDR3 DNA sequence: TGCAGCGTTGAACCCGGGACTGGGGGTGGAGAACTGTTTTTT. Protein: CSVEPGTGGGELFF. The chain recombines TRBV29-1 with TRBJ1-4; a possible D gene is TRBD1 (5 bases). There are 14 residues in the CDR3. Looked up from germline, CDR1 is SQVTM and CDR2 is ANQGSEA. V lost 2 bases, J lost 12 bases, and 19 bases lay in between. The full variable domain, in which reference TRBV29-1 and TRBJ1-4 provide the parts outside the CDR3, is SAVISQKPSRDICQRGTSLTIQCQVDSQVTMMFWYRQQPGQSLTLIATANQGSEATYESGFVIDKFPISRPNLTFSTLTVSNMSPEDSSIYLCSVEPGTGGGELFFGSGTQLSVL.

The CDR3 bases are TGTGCCAGTATCAAACAGGGTATTCGACATACGCAGTATTTT. As protein: CASIKQGIRHTQYF. This sequence joins TRBV19 and TRBJ2-3, with D perhaps matching TRBD1 (6 bases). The V gene's germline CDR1 is LNHDA and CDR2 SQIVND (reference sequence). Trimming stripped 7 bases from V and 7 bases from J, with 18 bases between. The CDR3 totals 14 residues.

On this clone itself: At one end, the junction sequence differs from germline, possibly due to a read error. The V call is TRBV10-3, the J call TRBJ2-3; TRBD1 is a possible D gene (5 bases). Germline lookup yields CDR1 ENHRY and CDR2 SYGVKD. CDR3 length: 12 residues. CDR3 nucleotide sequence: TGTGCCATCCGTGACAGAACAGATACGCAGTATTTT. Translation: CAIRDRTDTQYF.

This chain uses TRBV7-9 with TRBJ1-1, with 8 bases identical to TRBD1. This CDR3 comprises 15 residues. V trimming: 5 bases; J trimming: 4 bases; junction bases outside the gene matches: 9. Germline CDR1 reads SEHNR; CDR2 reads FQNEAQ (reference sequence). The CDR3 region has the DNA TGTGCCAGCAGCCCTAGACAGGGGCGGTTCACTGAAGCTTTCTTT. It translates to CASSPRQGRFTEAFF.

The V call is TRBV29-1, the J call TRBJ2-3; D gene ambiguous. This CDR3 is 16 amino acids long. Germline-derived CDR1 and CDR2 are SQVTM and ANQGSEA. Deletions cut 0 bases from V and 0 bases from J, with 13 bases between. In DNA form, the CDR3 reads TGCAGCGTTGAAGATATGATGGCGGAGAGCACAGATACGCAGTATTTT. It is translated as CSVEDMMAESTDTQYF.

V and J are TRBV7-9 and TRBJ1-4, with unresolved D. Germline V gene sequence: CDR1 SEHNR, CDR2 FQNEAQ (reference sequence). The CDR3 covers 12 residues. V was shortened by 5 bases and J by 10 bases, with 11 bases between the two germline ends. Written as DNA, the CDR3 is TGTGCCAGCAGCGTACCCAGGTCAAAACTGTTTTTT. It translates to CASSVPRSKLFF.

The DNA of the CDR3 is TGCGCCAGCAGCTTCAGGCAGGGGCCCGCCAGGGAGCAGTTCTTC. This gives the protein CASSFRQGPAREQFF. The genes are TRBV5-1 and TRBJ2-1, with D possibly matching TRBD1 (6 bases). Deletions cut 2 bases from V and 10 bases from J, with 19 bases between. The germline CDR1 and CDR2 sequences are SGHRS and YFSETQ. The CDR3 consists of 15 residues.

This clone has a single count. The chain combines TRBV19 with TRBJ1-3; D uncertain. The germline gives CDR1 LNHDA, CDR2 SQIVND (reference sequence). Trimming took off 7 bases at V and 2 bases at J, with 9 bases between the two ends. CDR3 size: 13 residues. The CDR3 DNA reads TGTGCCAGTACCGCCACTACTGGAAACACCATATATTTT. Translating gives CASTATTGNTIYF.

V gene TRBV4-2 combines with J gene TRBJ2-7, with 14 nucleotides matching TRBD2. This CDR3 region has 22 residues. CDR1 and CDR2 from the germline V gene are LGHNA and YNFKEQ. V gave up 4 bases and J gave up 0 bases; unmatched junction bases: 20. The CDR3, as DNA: TGTGCCAGCAGCCTTAGACCCACCGGGACTAGCGGGAGTAAAATCAGCTCCTACGAGCAGTACTTC. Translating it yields CASSLRPTGTSGSKISSYEQYF.

The CDR3 here is CASSVTVGFTYEQYF. The CDR3 DNA reads as TGTGCCAGTAGTGTCACGGTCGGGTTTACCTACGAGCAGTACTTC. The rearrangement uses TRBV19 and TRBJ2-7; D gene unclear. There are 15 residues in the CDR3. V lost 5 bases and J 2 bases, leaving 16 bases between the germline ends. CDR1 LNHDA and CDR2 SQIVND come from the germline V gene (reference sequence).

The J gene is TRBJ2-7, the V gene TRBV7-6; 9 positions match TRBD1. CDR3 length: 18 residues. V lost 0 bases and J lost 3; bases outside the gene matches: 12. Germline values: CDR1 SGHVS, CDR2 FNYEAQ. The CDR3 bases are TGTGCCAGCAGCTTAGCGATACAGGGGGCTACCCGAAACTACGAGCAGTACTTC. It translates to CASSLAIQGATRNYEQYF.

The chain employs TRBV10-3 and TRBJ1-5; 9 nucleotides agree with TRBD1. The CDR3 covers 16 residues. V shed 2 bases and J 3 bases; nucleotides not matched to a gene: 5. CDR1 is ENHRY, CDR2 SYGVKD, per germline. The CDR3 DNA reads TGTGCCATCAGTGAGACAGGGGGCGCGAACAATCAGCCCCAGCATTTT. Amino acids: CAISETGGANNQPQHF.

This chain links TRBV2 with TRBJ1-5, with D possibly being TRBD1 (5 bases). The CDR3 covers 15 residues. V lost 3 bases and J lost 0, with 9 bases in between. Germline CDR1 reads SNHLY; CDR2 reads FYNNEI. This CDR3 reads CASSDKGNSNQPQHF. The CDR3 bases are TGTGCCAGCAGTGATAAGGGGAATAGCAATCAGCCCCAGCATTTT.

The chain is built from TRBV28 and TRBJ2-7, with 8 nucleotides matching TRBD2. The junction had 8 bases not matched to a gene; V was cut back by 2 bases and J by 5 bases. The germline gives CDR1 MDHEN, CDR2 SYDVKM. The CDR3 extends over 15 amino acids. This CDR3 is CASSLGREAGHEQYF. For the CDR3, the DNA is TGTGCCAGCAGTTTAGGGCGGGAGGCCGGCCACGAGCAGTACTTC.

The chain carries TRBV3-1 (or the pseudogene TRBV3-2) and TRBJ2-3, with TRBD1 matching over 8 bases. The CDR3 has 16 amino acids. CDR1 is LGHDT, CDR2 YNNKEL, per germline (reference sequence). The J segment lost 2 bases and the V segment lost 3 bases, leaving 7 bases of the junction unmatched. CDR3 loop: CASSHRTGRTTDTQYF. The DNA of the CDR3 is TGTGCCAGCAGCCACCGGACAGGGCGAACCACAGATACGCAGTATTTT.

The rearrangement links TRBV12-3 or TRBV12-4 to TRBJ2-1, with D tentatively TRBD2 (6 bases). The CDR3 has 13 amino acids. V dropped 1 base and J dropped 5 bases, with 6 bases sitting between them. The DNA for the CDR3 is TGTGCCAGCAGTTTAGAGCGGGACAATGAGCAGTTCTTC. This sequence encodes CASSLERDNEQFF.

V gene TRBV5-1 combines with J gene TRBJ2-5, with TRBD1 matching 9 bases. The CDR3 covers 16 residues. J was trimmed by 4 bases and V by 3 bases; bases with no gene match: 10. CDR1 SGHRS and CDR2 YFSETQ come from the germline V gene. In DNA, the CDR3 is TGCGCCAGCAGCTGGAGGGTTGGACAGGGGACAGAGACCCAGTACTTC. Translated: CASSWRVGQGTETQYF.

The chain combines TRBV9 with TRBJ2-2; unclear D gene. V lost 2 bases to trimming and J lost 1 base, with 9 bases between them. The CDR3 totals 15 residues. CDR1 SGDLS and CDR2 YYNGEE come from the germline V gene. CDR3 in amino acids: CASSVSSRNTGELFF. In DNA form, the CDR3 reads TGTGCCAGCAGCGTGTCTTCCCGGAACACCGGGGAGCTGTTTTTT.

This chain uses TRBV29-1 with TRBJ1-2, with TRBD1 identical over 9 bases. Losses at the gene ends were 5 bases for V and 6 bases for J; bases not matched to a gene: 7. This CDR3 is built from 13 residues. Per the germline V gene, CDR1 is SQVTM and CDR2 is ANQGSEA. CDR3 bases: TGCAGCGTTTTACAGGGGGCGGCTGATGGCTACACCTTC. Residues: CSVLQGAADGYTF.

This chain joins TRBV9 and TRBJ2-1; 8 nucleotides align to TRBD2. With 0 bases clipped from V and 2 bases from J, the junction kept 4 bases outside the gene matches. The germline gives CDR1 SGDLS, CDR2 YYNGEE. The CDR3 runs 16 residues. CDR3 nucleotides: TGTGCCAGCAGCGTAGCCGGGAGGGTGGCCTACAATGAGCAGTTCTTC. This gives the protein CASSVAGRVAYNEQFF.

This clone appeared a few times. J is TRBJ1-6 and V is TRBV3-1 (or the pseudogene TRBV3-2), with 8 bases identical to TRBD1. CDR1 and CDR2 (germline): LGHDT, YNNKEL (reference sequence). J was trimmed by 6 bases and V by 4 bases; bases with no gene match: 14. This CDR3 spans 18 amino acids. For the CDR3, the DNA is TGTGCCAGCAGCCCCCTCGGGACAGGAAAAGCGTCTAATTCACCCCTCCACTTT. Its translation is CASSPLGTGKASNSPLHF.

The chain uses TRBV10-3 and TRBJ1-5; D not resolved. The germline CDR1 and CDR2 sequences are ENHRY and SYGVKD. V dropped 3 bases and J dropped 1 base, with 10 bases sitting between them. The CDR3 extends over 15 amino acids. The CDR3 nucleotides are TGTGCCATCAGTGACACGGCTAGGAGCAATCAGCCCCAGCATTTT. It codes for CAISDTARSNQPQHF.

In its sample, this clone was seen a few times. The CDR3 DNA is TGTGCCAGCTCACCTTCGACAGACAATAATTCACCCCTCCACTTT. Protein: CASSPSTDNNSPLHF. The V call is TRBV18, the J call TRBJ1-6; TRBD1 is a possible D gene (5 bases). This CDR3 is built from 15 residues. V lost 3 bases and J lost 5, with 11 bases in between. The V gene's germline CDR1 is KGHSH and CDR2 LQKENI.

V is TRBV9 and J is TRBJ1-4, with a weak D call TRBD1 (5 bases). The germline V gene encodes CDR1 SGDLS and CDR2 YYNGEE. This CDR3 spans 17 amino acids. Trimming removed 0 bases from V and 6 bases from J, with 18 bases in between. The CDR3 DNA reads TGTGCCAGCAGCGTAGGTGCCGCGGGGCGCCGCGATGAAAAACTGTTTTTT. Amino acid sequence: CASSVGAAGRRDEKLFF.

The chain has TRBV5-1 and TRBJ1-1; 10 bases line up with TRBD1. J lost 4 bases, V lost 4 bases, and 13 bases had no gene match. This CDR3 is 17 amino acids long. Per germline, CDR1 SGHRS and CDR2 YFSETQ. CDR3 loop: CASSHTRQGARGTEAFF. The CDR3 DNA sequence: TGCGCCAGCAGCCACACGAGACAGGGGGCAAGGGGCACTGAAGCTTTCTTT.

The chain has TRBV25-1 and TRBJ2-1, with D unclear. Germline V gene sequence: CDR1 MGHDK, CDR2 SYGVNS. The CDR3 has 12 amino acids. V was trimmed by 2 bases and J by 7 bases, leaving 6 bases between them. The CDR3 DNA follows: TGTGCCAGCAGTGAAGCGAGTAATGAGCAGTTCTTC. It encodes CASSEASNEQFF.